This TCR beta chain was documented in a study of blood T cell repertoires in COVID-19. Study-wide context: Spain, Italy and the United States supplied samples that represented acute and convalescent COVID-19.

The study recruited people aged about 18 to 89 years across 24 US areas. Participant-reported clinical history was the basis for cohort assignment. Those designated as exposed participants met a COVID-19 case within 2 weeks before study entry. Repertoires were generated with immunoSEQ multiplex PCR, while TCRdb's copy carries only in-frame clones and drops some. The sample contains about 140,000 clones, approximately 80% of which appear only once. Germline assignment: CDR1 MNHEY and CDR2 SVGAGI. The CDR3 sequence is 15 residues long. With V trimmed by 6 bases and J by 5 bases, 4 bases remained unmatched.

The sample taken for sequencing was PBMCs or T cells enriched from blood (not recorded which). The chain employs TRBV6-5 and TRBJ2-5; 15 nucleotides match TRBD2. The receptor was derived from a woman in her late teens or twenties who had been exposed to COVID-19. For the CDR3, the DNA is TGTGCCAGCAGCCCGGGGACTAGCGGGAGGGAGACCCAGTACTTC. As protein: CASSPGTSGRETQYF.